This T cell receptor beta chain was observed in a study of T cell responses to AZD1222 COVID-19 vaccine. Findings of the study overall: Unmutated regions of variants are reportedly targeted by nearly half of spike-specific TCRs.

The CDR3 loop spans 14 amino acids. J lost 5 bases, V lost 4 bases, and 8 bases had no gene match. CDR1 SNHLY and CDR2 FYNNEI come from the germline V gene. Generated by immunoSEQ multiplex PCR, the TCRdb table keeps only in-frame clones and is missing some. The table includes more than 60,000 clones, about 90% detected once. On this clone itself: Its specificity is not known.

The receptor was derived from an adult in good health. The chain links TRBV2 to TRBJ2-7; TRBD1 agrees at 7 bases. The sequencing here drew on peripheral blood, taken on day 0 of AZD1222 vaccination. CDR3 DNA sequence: TGTGCCAGCAGTGGACAGGGCCGAGGGAACGAGCAGTACTTC. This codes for CASSGQGRGNEQYF.